Listed here is a single T cell receptor beta chain. Sequencing was performed with immunoSEQ multiplex PCR; in TCRdb, only in-frame clones are kept and a portion is missing. This table holds 550,000 to 800,000 clones, approximately 85% found once. The sample belongs to a study of shared T cell receptors in the human thymus. Germline CDR1 reads LNHDA; CDR2 reads SQIVND (reference sequence). V was clipped by 7 bases and J by 5 bases; unmatched bases: 10. The CDR3 has 15 amino acids. In addition, the sample was reused for a study of human thymus T cells.

This TCR derives from a girl less than two years old with a congenital heart defect. The chain is built from TRBV19 and TRBJ1-5; TRBD1 aligns across 8 bases. The sequencing input was thymocytes. The CDR3: CASMTDREEDQPQHF. The CDR3 coding sequence is TGTGCCAGTATGACGGACAGGGAGGAAGATCAGCCCCAGCATTTT. The full variable domain, in which reference TRBV19 and TRBJ1-5 provide the parts outside the CDR3, is DGGITQSPKYLFRKEGQNVTLSCEQNLNHDAMYWYRQDPGQGLRLIYYSQIVNDFQKGDIAEGYSVSREKKESFPLTVTSAQKNPTAFYLCASMTDREEDQPQHFGDGTRLSIL.